This T cell receptor beta chain was identified in a study of T-cell memory formation after mild COVID-19. Study-level results: Some clones that responded turned up in pre-infection memory, which suggests that cross-reactive memory joined in. A balance of CD4 and CD8 characterized clones contracting day 15 to 85, whereas later expanders leaned CD4+.

Notes on this clonotype: Antigen: not known.

5'RACE with constant-segment primers yielded barcoded, UMI-tagged TCR alpha and TCR beta cDNA libraries. TCRdb re-called the 5' RACE reads with MiXCR, one entry per CDR3 protein. Of about 470,000 distinct CDR3 sequences listed, around a quarter are singletons. Germline loops: CDR1 MNHEY, CDR2 SMNVEV (reference sequence). CDR3 length: 13 amino acids. Losses at the gene ends were 2 bases for V and 8 bases for J; bases not matched to a gene: 3. V usage is TRBV27 and J usage is TRBJ2-1; 7 bases are shared with TRBD1. Input material: PBMCs or a T cell subset sorted from them (not recorded which). This sequence originates from an adult woman who had mild COVID-19 (a few samples of this study predate the infection). Cell type and time point are not known. The DNA for the CDR3 is TGTGCCAGCAGTTTAGGGACAGAGCATGAGCAGTTCTTC. Translated, it gives CASSLGTEHEQFF.